This T cell receptor (beta chain) was obtained from a study of cytomegalovirus exposure and HLA in healthy donors (dated by TCRdb to 2015 to 2018). Regarding the study in general: The roughly 670 repertoires of the first cohort and the roughly 120 validation repertoires were produced on the same platform, according to a later analysis. The study aimed to test whether signatures of past pathogen exposure could be identified by cataloging public T cell receptors. Besides the first cohort of more than 650 subjects, a separate validation cohort made up of over 95 different subjects was used. To predict cytomegalovirus infection status, the study brought together high-throughput TCR immunosequencing, statistical association of individual TCRs with disease status, and machine learning.

The receptor library was made with the immunoSEQ multiplex PCR assay. The authors processed their data as follows. A statistical classification framework was built for diagnosing cytomegalovirus status from the catalog of TCR beta chain sequences. What TCRdb holds here is the immuneACCESS table cut down to in-frame rearrangements. Part of the clones is not present; checked against another copy, under half of the missing clones reflect an unresolved V gene, and the others are unexplained. The V and J calls and the clone size are those of that table, but D and trimming were determined from the DNA. For this sample there are fewer than 200,000 clones; about 80% appear just once. The ten top clones hold about 2.8% of the sample. To note about this clone: Which antigen it targets is not known. No qualities accompany the bases; no much larger clone lies one base away.

Donors formed part of the validation cohort, which comprised over a hundred subjects and was distinct from the first cohort of roughly 600 subjects. From cysteine to phenylalanine, the CDR3 is 16 amino acids long. Only CDR3 DNA is held: 48 bases, read in frame from base 1. Reading the germline V gene gives CDR1 SGHDT and CDR2 YYEEEE. The germline V end is reduced by 2 bases and the J end by 1 base; junction bases left unmatched: 7. What the work shows at the level of the full study, not this receptor alone: Cytomegalovirus status was reported to be diagnosed by the classifier with high specificity and sensitivity in both the original and validation cohorts. A later analysis found that TCRs clustered in the first cohort also tended to co-occur in the roughly 120 validation repertoires, with 90% to 95% of cluster scores above 0. Across donors, most TCR sequences were observed very rarely, whereas some public TCRs were present in many individuals. The validation cohort had no HLA typing available for a later analysis, so co-occurrence within that cohort was assessed over all 120 or so repertoires. According to the authors, the approach could potentially be generalized to other disease states and immunological phenotypes. In vitro tests confirmed that a few of the cytomegalovirus-associated TCR beta chains recognize cytomegalovirus antigens. A total of 150 to 200 TCR beta chains were listed by the study as associated with cytomegalovirus.

The sequenced material came from PBMCs. This clonotype was obtained from a woman younger than 35 in good health and CMV-seropositive. The sequence is built from TRBV5-6 and TRBJ2-5; a stretch of 8 junction bases matches TRBD2. The CDR3 in this case is CASSFRSGGPQETQYF. DNA sequence: TGTGCCAGCAGCTTCCGGAGCGGGGGCCCCCAAGAGACCCAGTACTTC.